This entry lists 14 T cell receptor beta chains sequenced from one sample in a study of blood T cell repertoires in COVID-19 (dated by TCRdb to the early 2020s). Library preparation used the immunoSEQ multiplex PCR assay. The table comes from immuneACCESS by way of TCRdb, which keeps in-frame sequences with V and J called. Part of the clones is missing from these tables; in studies checked, under half for an unresolved V gene and the rest for unknown reasons. Within this sample are 200,000 to 300,000 clones, with around 88% of them counted one time only. Clones ranked in the top ten supply over 1.1% of the sample. The source material was peripheral blood. The origin of the receptors is an elderly man with acute or convalescent COVID-19.

The chain links TRBV5-6 to TRBJ2-7; 7 bases align to TRBD2. CDR1 SGHDT and CDR2 YYEEEE come from the germline V gene. The J segment lost 0 bases and the V segment lost 5 bases, leaving 11 bases of the junction unmatched. The CDR3 extends over 16 amino acids. The CDR3 spells CASSLFGGVSSYEQYF. The CDR3 DNA reads as TGTGCCAGCAGTTTGTTTGGGGGGGTGAGCTCCTACGAGCAGTACTTC.

The chain joins TRBV10-2 to TRBJ1-1; TRBD1 might be the D (6 bases). CDR3 length: 14 amino acids. Per the germline V gene, CDR1 is WSHSY and CDR2 is SAAADI. Trimming cost V 6 bases and J 4 bases, with 15 bases left between them. Written as DNA, the CDR3 is TGCGCCAGCAGGCCACCCCAGGGGAGCACTGAAGCTTTCTTT. Amino acids: CASRPPQGSTEAFF.

This clone is a singleton in its sample. The chain has TRBV7-6 and TRBJ1-1; D unclear. The V gene's germline CDR1 is SGHVS and CDR2 FNYEAQ. The CDR3 totals 15 residues. V lost 5 bases and J lost 1, with 14 bases in between. The CDR3 is CASSPGPAKNTEAFF. The CDR3 nucleotides read TGTGCCAGCAGCCCAGGTCCTGCTAAGAACACTGAAGCTTTCTTT.

The V and J genes are TRBV2 and TRBJ1-5; D is unclear. The germline CDR1 and CDR2 sequences are SNHLY and FYNNEI. The CDR3 is 12 residues long. The V end lost 4 bases, the J end lost 9 bases, and 10 bases lay between the germline ends. CDR3 DNA sequence: TGTGCCAGCAGTGGAGGGAGAGGGCCCCAGCATTTT. Its translation: CASSGGRGPQHF.

The table lists this clone with a count of one. This chain connects TRBV12-5 to TRBJ2-7, with a weak D call TRBD1 (5 bases). The CDR3 length is 12 residues. Germline loops: CDR1 LGHNT, CDR2 FRNRAP. The CDR3 DNA sequence: TGTGCCTCGACAGACGGACGGCTCGAGCAGTACTTC. This codes for CASTDGRLEQYF.

This chain links TRBV9 with TRBJ2-2; 12 bases agree with TRBD2. V dropped 3 bases and J dropped 4; count of bases not matched to a gene: 7. Germline V lookup: CDR1 SGDLS, CDR2 YYNGEE. The CDR3 extends over 17 amino acids. CDR3 region: CASSDLRTSGITGELFF. CDR3 in DNA: TGTGCCAGCAGCGATCTCAGGACTAGCGGGATCACCGGGGAGCTGTTTTTT.

The chain combines TRBV6-1 with TRBJ1-5; TRBD1 matches at 8 bases. After removal of 2 bases from V and 5 bases from J, the junction contained 8 bases not matched to a gene. This CDR3 region has 16 residues. Germline V CDR1 and CDR2: MNHNS, SASEGT. DNA for the CDR3: TGTGCCAGCAGTGAACAAAGCGGACAGGGCGATCAGCCCCAGCATTTT. This gives the protein CASSEQSGQGDQPQHF.

The chain employs TRBV29-1 and TRBJ1-1; 7 bases fit TRBD1. Trimming took 6 bases from V and 2 from J; bases not matched to a gene: 15. Germline loops: CDR1 SQVTM, CDR2 ANQGSEA. The CDR3 is 16 residues long. As DNA, the CDR3 is TGCAGCGTCGTCCCGGAGGGGACAGTTCTTAACACTGAAGCTTTCTTT. Its translation: CSVVPEGTVLNTEAFF.

Only a few counts were recorded for this clone. This chain connects TRBV4-3 to TRBJ1-6; D gene unclear. Trimming stripped 1 base from V and 0 bases from J, with 10 bases between. The CDR3 runs 17 residues. The germline V gene has CDR1 LGHNA and CDR2 YSLEER. The CDR3 spells CASSQGVAGSYNSPLHF. In DNA, the CDR3 is TGCGCCAGCAGCCAAGGAGTAGCGGGCTCCTATAATTCACCCCTCCACTTT.

This clone appeared a few times. V gene TRBV5-1 combines with J gene TRBJ1-2; 9 bases fit TRBD1. This CDR3 is 14 amino acids long. V lost 4 bases to trimming and J lost 2 bases; unmatched junction nucleotides: 3. Germline V gives CDR1 SGHRS, CDR2 YFSETQ. DNA of the CDR3: TGCGCCAGCAGCGAAGGGACAGGGAACTATGGCTACACCTTC. Protein: CASSEGTGNYGYTF.

The V gene is TRBV5-4, the J gene TRBJ2-3, with a tentative D call TRBD2 (6 bases). Trimming removed 0 bases from V and 5 bases from J, with 13 bases in between. Germline CDR1 and CDR2: SGHNT and YYREEE (reference sequence). The CDR3 has 15 residues. The CDR3 loop is CASSLVSTSQDTQYF. CDR3 sequence (DNA): TGTGCCAGCAGCTTGGTTAGCACTAGCCAAGATACGCAGTATTTT.

CDR3 protein: CASSSSRVNRALGEQFF. CDR3 in DNA: TGTGCCAGCAGCTCCTCGCGGGTTAACAGGGCACTGGGTGAGCAGTTCTTC. The rearrangement uses TRBV7-9 and TRBJ2-1, with TRBD1 as a possible D gene (6 bases). CDR1 is SEHNR, CDR2 FQNEAQ, per germline (reference sequence). The CDR3 length is 17 residues. Trimming left V 4 bases short and J 9 bases short, with 25 bases between. The variable domain in full, with the rest retrieved from reference TRBV7-9 and TRBJ2-1, is DTGVSQNPRHKITKRGQNVTFRCDPISEHNRLYWYRQTLGQGPEFLTYFQNEAQLEKSRLLSDRFSAERPKGSFSTLEIQRTEQGDSAMYLCASSSSRVNRALGEQFFGPGTRLTVL.

This clone was observed a single time. The genes are TRBV5-1 and TRBJ2-5, with 8 positions matching TRBD1. The germline CDR1 and CDR2 sequences are SGHRS and YFSETQ. J gave up 0 bases and V 4 bases, and 5 bases lay outside the gene matches. CDR3 length equals 15 residues. The CDR3 DNA sequence: TGCGCCAGCAGCCCGGGACAGGCGTACCAAGAGACCCAGTACTTC. Translation: CASSPGQAYQETQYF.

J is TRBJ2-2 and V is TRBV4-2; D ambiguous. This CDR3 has 15 amino acids. From germline, CDR1 is LGHNA and CDR2 YNFKEQ. V was pared by 1 base and J by 3 bases, with 9 bases between. The CDR3 is CASSQVHSDTGELFF. CDR3 DNA sequence: TGTGCCAGCAGCCAAGTTCACAGTGACACCGGGGAGCTGTTTTTT.